Listed below are T cell receptor beta chains from one sample, sequenced in a study of siplizumab effects on memory and regulatory T cells. Using immunoSEQ multiplex PCR, the repertoire was profiled, and TCRdb retains in-frame clones only, with some absent. The sample records 100,000 or so clones, approximately 94% being singletons. Sequenced: Tregs sorted from blood. All receptors come from a human donor in good health. CDR3s leave out the opening cysteine and the closing phenylalanine or tryptophan. The D gene is left open where the match is weak.

D gene: .
V gene: TRBV30
J gene: TRBJ2-1
CDR3 protein: AVRTTELYNEQF

D gene: TRBD2
V gene: TRBV5-1
J gene: TRBJ2-5
CDR3 protein: ASKREGLAKETQY

D gene: .
V gene: TRBV18
J gene: TRBJ1-4
CDR3 protein: ASSPGGGIRRTNEKLF

D gene: TRBD2
V gene: TRBV20-1
J gene: TRBJ2-1
CDR3 protein: SGGRVGEQF

D gene: .
V gene: TRBV2
J gene: TRBJ2-2
CDR3 protein: ASSEPSGELF

D gene: .
V gene: TRBV30
J gene: TRBJ1-6
CDR3 protein: AWSSPASSYNSPLH

D gene: .
V gene: TRBV10-1
J gene: TRBJ2-3
CDR3 protein: ASSDRALEDTQY

D gene: .
V gene: TRBV19
J gene: TRBJ2-3
CDR3 protein: ASRSTDTQY

D gene: .
V gene: TRBV11-2
J gene: TRBJ2-2
CDR3 protein: ASNQEPTNTGELF

D gene: .
V gene: TRBV2
J gene: TRBJ1-4
CDR3 protein: ASSFNTEKLF

D gene: .
V gene: TRBV10-3
J gene: TRBJ1-1
CDR3 protein: AISPGQGVTEAF

D gene: .
V gene: TRBV11-2
J gene: TRBJ1-5
CDR3 protein: ASSPFGSNQPQH

D gene: TRBD1
V gene: TRBV18
J gene: TRBJ1-1
CDR3 protein: ASSPRSGGAGTEAF

D gene: TRBD1
V gene: TRBV11-2
J gene: TRBJ2-7
CDR3 protein: ASSRTGYASAGYEQY

D gene: .
V gene: TRBV5-1
J gene: TRBJ2-3
CDR3 protein: ASSLVRGTDTQY

D gene: TRBD2
V gene: TRBV5-1
J gene: TRBJ2-1
CDR3 protein: ASSWELAGGPTGQF

D gene: TRBD2
V gene: TRBV6-5
J gene: TRBJ2-7
CDR3 protein: ASSKGLAVTYEQY

D gene: TRBD1
V gene: TRBV18
J gene: TRBJ2-3
CDR3 protein: ASSRTGGTDTQY